Detailed here is one T cell receptor (beta chain). Its matching antigen is unknown. Trimming took off 4 bases at V and 5 bases at J, with 15 bases between the two ends. The CDR3 is 14 amino acids. CDR1 and CDR2 from the germline V gene are MNHEY and SVGAGI. This entry belongs to a study of shared clonotypes between healthy human individuals. Notes on the study in general: Some clonotypes were shared by all four sorted-subset donors, while others were not shared. The non-shared ones had lower generation probabilities than the shared ones.

The authors loaded roughly 200 ng DNA, roughly 33,000 T cell genomes, into sorted-subset replicate PCRs. Only in-frame clones appear in the TCRdb table, and some are missing; sequencing was by immunoSEQ multiplex PCR. The sample has some 2.1 million clones, around 93% seen once. CD45RO-negative, CCR7-positively selected cells formed the naive CD8 fraction, excluding terminally differentiated effector memory CD45RA+ cells. The chain couples TRBV6-5 to TRBJ2-7; D gene uncertain. This TCR came from a man younger than 35 in good health. Some clones in this sample may be carry-over from other donors' samples. Sequencing input: naive CD8+ T cells from PBMCs. CDR3 in DNA: TGTGCCAGCAGTTCCACCGGGCTGGGCCACGAGCAGTACTTC. Its translation is CASSSTGLGHEQYF.